This T cell receptor beta chain came from a study of Graves' ophthalmopathy and Graves' hyperthyroidism. About the study: Stable hyperthyroidism meant no ophthalmopathy within 18 months of follow-up.

Overall study results and limits: In predicting ophthalmopathy progression, the model reached roughly 69% sensitivity and about 73% specificity.

As the template, RNA transcripts were used to amplify TCR beta CDR3 regions. Second-round multiplex PCR came after a first-round RT-PCR that employed HTBI primers. Using its own MiXCR run on the multiplex PCR reads, TCRdb lists one record per CDR3 protein. The sample records some 1.1 million distinct CDR3 sequences, roughly two fifths being singletons. Germline CDR1 reads LGHNA; CDR2 reads YNFKEQ. J lost 3 bases, V lost 1 base, and 12 bases had no gene match. There are 18 residues in the CDR3. As to this clonotype: Antigen specificity is unknown.

The TCR sequence derives from an adult man with Graves' hyperthyroidism. The chain employs TRBV4-2 and TRBJ1-1; TRBD1 matches at 9 bases. The sequenced sample consisted of peripheral blood or thyroid tissue (not recorded which). This CDR3 reads CASSQVRYRGQEDTEAFF. The CDR3 nucleotides are TGTGCCAGCAGCCAAGTGAGGTACAGGGGGCAAGAAGACACTGAAGCTTTCTTT.